This T cell receptor beta chain was sequenced during a study of shared clonotypes between healthy human individuals. V shed 4 bases and J 6 bases; nucleotides not matched to a gene: 18. Per germline, CDR1 MDHEN and CDR2 SYDVKM. The CDR3 sequence is 18 residues long. Libraries were prepared by immunoSEQ multiplex PCR; TCRdb keeps only in-frame clonotypes and omits some of them. The data show millions of clones, about 92% seen once. Sequencing was carried out using naive CD4+ T cells from PBMCs. Subset: CD45RA+ positively selected. The TCR comes from a man aged 18 to 29 in good health. Some clones in this sample may be carry-over from other donors' samples. The J gene is TRBJ2-1, the V gene TRBV28; 7 bases are shared with TRBD2. The CDR3 loop reads CASSSPRIRWEGRNEQFF. The CDR3 bases are TGTGCCAGCAGTTCCCCGAGGATAAGGTGGGAGGGCCGCAATGAGCAGTTCTTC.